This record looks at one T cell receptor beta chain sequence and its context. The antigen remains unidentified. PCR employed 60 Vbeta and 13 Jbeta primers. Sequencing used immunoSEQ multiplex PCR; TCRdb keeps in-frame clones, though not all of them. The data contain 130,000 or so clones, 70% to 90% of them seen just once; the ten biggest clones take up around 0.54%. J lost 2 bases, V lost 5 bases, and 3 bases had no gene match. Per the germline V gene, CDR1 is SGHNT and CDR2 is YYREEE (reference sequence). The CDR3 consists of 13 residues. The data belong to a study of cytomegalovirus exposure and HLA in healthy donors. Whole-study findings and limits: HLA restriction was apparent for most CMV-associated TCR beta chains in a later analysis.

This sequence was found in a woman in her forties in good health and CMV-seronegative. Sequences were obtained from PBMCs. The rearrangement joins TRBV5-4 to TRBJ1-1; 7 bases agree with TRBD1. The CDR3 here is CASSRDSNTEAFF. CDR3 sequence (DNA): TGTGCCAGCAGTCGGGACAGCAACACTGAAGCTTTCTTT.